This T cell receptor (beta chain) was identified in a study of blood T cell repertoires in COVID-19. Study-wide background: In each case, the material was cDNA or gDNA derived from T cells, B-cell-depleted T cells, or PBMCs.

The CDR3 covers 13 residues. V was cut by 6 bases and J by 12 bases, with 18 bases left in between. In the authors' workflow: Amplified reference gene primers provided the basis for estimating nucleated cell counts. The method was immunoSEQ multiplex PCR; TCRdb's version includes in-frame clones alone and lacks a portion of them. That table supplies the V and J calls and clone size; D and trimming were determined from the DNA. The sample consists of about 350,000 clones, 75% to 90% of them appearing once. Specimen: peripheral blood. The receptor was isolated from a woman aged 45-65 years with COVID-19, enrolled during active disease. The chain combines TRBV12-3 or TRBV12-4 with TRBJ2-1; tentative D call: TRBD2 (5 bases). CDR3 nucleotide sequence: TGTGCCAGCAGAACGAGTCGAGGGCTGGGGCAGTTCTTC. It encodes CASRTSRGLGQFF.